This T cell receptor beta chain was obtained from a study of cytomegalovirus exposure and HLA in healthy donors. Germline CDR1 MDHEN, CDR2 SYDVKM. The CDR3 totals 13 residues. The germline V and J ends were trimmed by 3 bases and 7 bases, with 12 bases remaining between them. The sample holds one count of this clone. PCR used 60 Vbeta primers and 13 Jbeta primers. TCRdb's table, derived via immunoSEQ multiplex PCR, lists solely in-frame clones and lacks some. The repertoire holds about 120,000 clones, roughly 80% seen once, with roughly a tenth in the top ten. The V call is TRBV28, the J call TRBJ1-1; possible D gene TRBD1, 6 bases. The sample was PBMCs. The sequence derives from a man aged 25 to 40 in good health and CMV-seropositive. CDR3 DNA sequence: TGTGCCAGCAGTTTCCCCCGGACAGATGAAGCTTTCTTT. The encoded protein is CASSFPRTDEAFF.